These 18 T cell receptor beta chains were sequenced from one sample in a study of control samples from healthy donors and cancer patients. Only in-frame clones appear in the TCRdb table, and some are missing; sequencing was by immunoSEQ multiplex PCR. The repertoire has around 45,000 clones, roughly 77% of them found once; the top ten carry roughly 17%. Sequencing used formalin-fixed, paraffin-embedded tissue. These receptors all come from a male donor with melanoma.

V gene TRBV16 combines with J gene TRBJ2-1; 7 positions agree with TRBD2. CDR3 length: 15 residues. Germline values: CDR1 KGHSY, CDR2 FQNENV. V lost 0 bases and J lost 9; bases outside the gene matches: 8. This CDR3 reads CASSQSHTGEGEQFF. The CDR3, as DNA: TGTGCCAGCAGCCAATCTCATACTGGGGAGGGTGAGCAGTTCTTC.

The count of this clone is one. The rearrangement uses TRBV24-1 and TRBJ2-3, with 8 bases matching TRBD1. Germline V gene data show CDR1 as KGHDR and CDR2 as SFDVKD. After removal of 4 bases from V and 4 bases from J, the junction contained 18 bases not matched to a gene. The CDR3 is 19 amino acids. For the CDR3, the DNA is TGTGCCACCAGTGACTCTGGTGGACGGGACAGGATTTCTCCAGATACGCAGTATTTT. Protein sequence: CATSDSGGRDRISPDTQYF.

This clone has a handful of counts. This rearrangement joins TRBV6-5 to TRBJ1-4; 10 bases are a match to TRBD1. The CDR3 has 14 residues. Germline V gene data show CDR1 as MNHEY and CDR2 as SVGAGI. V lost 9 bases to trimming and J lost 8 bases; unmatched junction nucleotides: 9. CDR3 amino acids: CASSTGTGDEKLFF. Written as DNA, the CDR3 is TGTGCCAGTTCCACCGGGACAGGGGACGAAAAACTGTTTTTT.

This clone was seen only a few times. The chain links TRBV9 to TRBJ2-7; D not resolved. In germline, CDR1 is SGDLS, CDR2 YYNGEE. V lost 3 bases, J lost 8 bases, and 15 bases lay in between. The length of the CDR3 is 13 residues. CDR3 sequence (DNA): TGTGCCAGCAGCGGAGGCCCCGTTCAGAAGCAGTACTTC. Residues: CASSGGPVQKQYF.

The gene calls are TRBV24-1 and TRBJ2-3, with 10 bases aligning to TRBD1. CDR3 length: 15 amino acids. V lost 7 bases, J lost 1 base, and 4 bases stayed unmatched. Germline assignment: CDR1 KGHDR and CDR2 SFDVKD. Written as DNA, the CDR3 is TGTGCCACCAGCTCCGGGACAGGGGGCACAGATACGCAGTATTTT. Translating gives CATSSGTGGTDTQYF.

The J gene is TRBJ2-6, the V gene TRBV6-6, with D unclear. V lost 0 bases to trimming and J lost 0 bases, with 6 bases between them. Germline values: CDR1 MNHNY, CDR2 SVGAGI (reference sequence). This CDR3 has 16 amino acids. The CDR3, as DNA: TGTGCCAGCAGTTACTCCCCATACTCTGGGGCCAACGTCCTGACTTTC. Translating gives CASSYSPYSGANVLTF.

This clone appeared a few times. The chain recombines TRBV12-3 or TRBV12-4 with TRBJ2-7; a weak D match, TRBD2 (6 bases). V dropped 4 bases and J dropped 6 bases, with 13 bases sitting between them. This CDR3 spans 13 amino acids. DNA for the CDR3: TGTGCCAGCAGTTCTCTTACTAGCCGCGAGCAGTACTTC. Translated: CASSSLTSREQYF.

CDR3: CASSSRTSGTTGELFF. The CDR3 nucleotides read TGTGCCAGCAGCTCCCGGACTAGCGGGACCACCGGGGAGCTGTTTTTT. This chain joins TRBV7-9 and TRBJ2-2; 12 bases map to TRBD2. V lost 4 bases, J lost 4 bases, and 4 bases stayed unmatched. Germline CDR1 SEHNR, CDR2 FQNEAQ (reference sequence). The CDR3 consists of 16 residues.

The genes are TRBV4-1 and TRBJ2-1; 7 bases agree with TRBD2. V dropped 0 bases and J dropped 8; count of bases not matched to a gene: 10. Per germline, CDR1 MGHRA and CDR2 YSYEKL. This CDR3 is built from 16 residues. CDR3 residues: CASSQDLGGTDDEQFF. The CDR3 nucleotides read TGCGCCAGCAGCCAAGATCTGGGGGGGACCGACGATGAGCAGTTCTTC.

About this clone itself: Mismatch with germline at one junction end may stem from a read error. This sequence joins TRBV20-1 and TRBJ1-1, with D perhaps TRBD1 (5 bases). Germline CDR1 reads DFQATT; CDR2 reads SNEGSKA (reference sequence). CDR3 length equals 10 residues. Here the CDR3 DNA reads TGCAGTGCTAGAGATGCTGGGGGAGGCTTT. Translating gives CSARDAGGGF.

This clone came up a few times. This same CDR3 is encoded by further DNA sequences in the sample. V gene TRBV5-1 combines with J gene TRBJ2-1; TRBD2 is a possible D gene (6 bases). The CDR3 totals 13 residues. Germline assignment: CDR1 SGHRS and CDR2 YFSETQ. V was trimmed by 2 bases and J by 7 bases, leaving 10 bases between them. In nucleotides, the CDR3 is TGCGCCAGCAGCTTCCCGGGAGCGAATGAGCAGTTCTTC. Its protein product is CASSFPGANEQFF.

The rearrangement links TRBV9 to TRBJ2-3; 7 positions match TRBD1. The CDR3 sequence is 15 residues long. With V trimmed by 3 bases and J by 1 base, 5 bases remained unmatched. Germline V lookup: CDR1 SGDLS, CDR2 YYNGEE. As DNA, the CDR3 is TGTGCCAGCAGCGATCGGACAGGCCGCACAGATACGCAGTATTTT. Amino acids: CASSDRTGRTDTQYF.

This clone appeared once. V gene TRBV2 combines with J gene TRBJ2-1, with a weak D call TRBD1 (8 bases). CDR1 and CDR2 from the germline V gene are SNHLY and FYNNEI. This CDR3 comprises 15 residues. Trimming took 5 bases from V and 3 from J, leaving 14 bases between them. The CDR3 here is CASSRTGGVYNEQFF. The CDR3 DNA follows: TGTGCCAGCAGTAGAACAGGGGGGGTCTACAATGAGCAGTTCTTC.

This chain connects TRBV27 to TRBJ1-4; 9 bases are shared with TRBD1. J was trimmed by 5 bases and V by 7 bases; bases with no gene match: 11. Germline CDR1 MNHEY, CDR2 SMNVEV (reference sequence). The CDR3 extends over 16 amino acids. The CDR3 protein is CASTTSETGGNEKLFF. The CDR3 DNA reads TGTGCCAGCACCACTTCGGAGACAGGGGGGAATGAAAAACTGTTTTTT.

This clone was counted once. The J gene is TRBJ2-7, the V gene TRBV21-1; the D segment call TRBD1 is taken from the table without a DNA check. TRBV21-1 represents a pseudogene. CDR3 length: 15 residues. The CDR3 nucleotides are TGTGCCAGCAGCAAAGCTTCAGATGTCGACTACGAGCAGTACTTC. Protein: CASSKASDVDYEQYF.

The chain carries TRBV11-3 and TRBJ2-1; no firm D call. The CDR3 is 14 amino acids. V was cut by 0 bases and J by 9 bases, with 12 bases left in between. Germline CDR1 reads SGHNT; CDR2 reads YENEEA. The chain's CDR3 is CASSLDGPPSEQFF. The DNA for the CDR3 is TGTGCCAGCAGCTTAGATGGGCCCCCCAGTGAGCAGTTCTTC.

V usage is TRBV6-5 and J usage is TRBJ1-3; D is unresolved. Per germline, CDR1 MNHEY and CDR2 SVGAGI. The CDR3 is 13 amino acids. V was clipped by 11 bases and J by 8 bases, with 19 bases between them. The CDR3 loop is CACQNGVADTIYF. Written as DNA, the CDR3 is TGTGCCTGCCAGAACGGGGTAGCGGACACCATATATTTT.

The CDR3 nucleotides are TGTGCCAGCAGTTCCGCCGGGCGGGACTCCTACGAGCAGTACTTC. It codes for CASSSAGRDSYEQYF. The chain combines TRBV28 with TRBJ2-7, with a possible D match to TRBD2 (6 bases). Trimming took off 4 bases at V and 0 bases at J, with 13 bases between the two ends. Germline CDR1 reads MDHEN; CDR2 reads SYDVKM. The CDR3 is made up of 15 amino acids.